The rows below give T cell receptor beta chains drawn from one sample of a study of blood T cells in healthy people across ages. TCRdb passed the 5' RACE reads through MiXCR, listing each CDR3 protein once. Of approximately 1,100,000 distinct CDR3 sequences detected, around 43% appear once; the ten largest clones hold approximately 20%. The sample comprised blood. These receptors were collected from a woman aged 60 to 75 in good health. CDR3s include the opening cysteine and the closing phenylalanine or tryptophan. The D gene is left open where the match is weak. Expanded clones get a size class; other rows say once, few or many, or leave the size out.

j_call d_call v_call clone_size cdr3_aa cdr3_nt
TRBJ1-2 TRBD1 TRBV6-6 few CASSSAGTALINYGYTF TGTGCCAGCAGTTCCGCTGGGACAGCCCTTATCAACTATGGCTACACCTTC
TRBJ1-4 TRBD1 TRBV27 . CASSRTDRKNEKLFF TGTGCCAGCAGCCGCACGGACAGGAAAAATGAAAAACTGTTTTTT
TRBJ2-7 . TRBV10-3 . CAIRAVGEREQYF TGTGCCATCAGAGCGGTGGGGGAAAGGGAGCAGTACTTC
TRBJ1-4 . TRBV20-1 . CSASTGGSGEKLFF TGCAGTGCTAGCACGGGGGGCTCAGGGGAAAAACTGTTTTTT
TRBJ2-1 . TRBV20-1 . CSASWDEVRWGDEQFF TGCAGTGCTAGTTGGGATGAGGTCAGGTGGGGGGATGAGCAGTTCTTC
TRBJ2-4 TRBD2 TRBV5-1 . CASSSLGGNLAKNILYF TGCGCCAGCAGCTCCCTGGGAGGGAATCTAGCCAAAAACATTCTGTACTTC
TRBJ2-5 TRBD2 TRBV11-3 . CASSSRTSGQQETQYF TGTGCCAGCAGTAGCCGGACTAGCGGTCAACAAGAGACCCAGTACTTC
TRBJ2-3 . TRBV7-9 few CASSLVKGQADTQYF TGTGCCAGCAGCTTAGTGAAGGGTCAGGCAGATACGCAGTATTTT
TRBJ2-7 . TRBV9 . CAGEQGCEQYF TGTGCCGGTGAGCAGGGATGTGAGCAGTACTTC
TRBJ2-6 . TRBV15 many CATSSLNSGANVLTF TGTGCCACCAGCAGCTTGAACTCTGGGGCCAACGTCCTGACTTTC
TRBJ2-1 TRBD1 TRBV24-1 many CATSDLVGTGTYNEQFF TGTGCCACCAGTGATTTGGTCGGGACAGGCACCTACAATGAGCAGTTCTTC